The T cell receptor beta chain described here comes from a study of OX40 agonist ivuxolimab in advanced cancers. Turning to the overall study: Ivuxolimab was a fully human IgG2 agonistic monoclonal antibody targeting the costimulatory receptor OX40 (CD134). Partial responses were achieved by three dose-escalation patients, of whom one had hepatocellular carcinoma and two had cutaneous melanoma. The point of sequencing TCRbeta in the periphery was to test whether ivuxolimab changed TCR sequence diversity and drove clonal T-cell expansion. Among the approximately 54 dose-escalation patients, 19 had hepatocellular carcinoma, roughly 15 melanoma, 9 renal cell carcinoma and 9 head and neck cancer. Intravenous ivuxolimab was administered to patients every 2 weeks at six dose levels: 0.01, 0.1, 0.3, 1.5, 3 and 10 mg/kg. The paper reports the monotherapy dose-escalation portion (N of about 50 patients) of the phase I ivuxolimab trial. In the dose-escalation cohort, about four fifths of patients were male, and the mean age was roughly 60 years with a range of roughly 23 to 90. Patients were allowed to have had prior anti-PD-1, anti-PD-L1 or anti-CTLA-4 therapy, and approximately 37% of the dose-escalation patients had been treated with checkpoint inhibitors. General conclusions and limits of the study: At doses of 0.1 to 3.0 mg/kg, clonal expansion of both CD4+ and CD8+ blood T cells was observed from baseline to week 6. Antigen specificity was not determined for the clonally expanded peripheral T cells. In the 0.1-3.0 mg/kg groups, partial responders were among the patients with the lowest normalized peripheral clonal expansion, particularly in CD8+ T cells. Low levels of normalized T-cell clonal expansion were also seen in some nonresponding patients. After ivuxolimab, CD8+ T cells had more expanded clones than CD4+ T cells on average.

The CDR3 sequence holds 14 residues, the cysteine and phenylalanine included. Only the CDR3 portion is preserved as DNA: 42 bases, with reading frame beginning at the first base. Taken from the germline V gene (reference sequence), the CDR1 and CDR2 loops are MNHEY and SMNVEV. V is reduced by 6 bases and J by 7 bases, leaving a spacing of 18 bases between them. The trial excluded patients who had a history of autoimmune disease or who were on systemic immunosuppression. Peripheral blood for TCR sequencing was collected from all dose cohorts at baseline, on cycle 4 day 1, and on cycle 7 day 1. The samples were drawn from a first-in-human, open-label, multicenter phase I dose-escalation trial of ivuxolimab. Adults with locally advanced or metastatic melanoma, renal cell carcinoma, hepatocellular carcinoma or head and neck squamous cell carcinoma were enrolled in the trial. CD4+ and CD8+ T cells were sorted separately from peripheral blood before TCR sequencing.

As regards this clone: The specificity of this receptor is unknown. No per-base quality is available; no much larger clone lies one base away.

To sequence the TCRbeta CDR3 region, genomic DNA was isolated from the sorted cells. The immunoSEQ Assay was used for sequencing of TCRbeta CDR3 regions. TCRdb took over this immuneACCESS table, retaining in-frame rearrangements with V and J assigned. Such tables are incomplete; in checked studies, under half of the missing clones stem from an unresolved V gene, and the remainder is unexplained. The sample includes 35,000 or so clones, with less than 85% observed a single time. Over 15% of the sample goes to the ten largest clones. Sequencing was performed on CD4+ or CD8+ T cells sorted from blood, taken in a trial of the OX40 agonist ivuxolimab. This receptor was obtained from an adult with an advanced solid tumor such as melanoma, head and neck, liver or kidney cancer. The chain links TRBV27 with TRBJ1-2; there is no confident call for the D gene. This receptor has the CDR3 CASRVGVKGGGYTF. The nucleotide sequence is TGTGCCAGCAGAGTGGGAGTCAAGGGCGGTGGCTACACCTTC.